The next 3 T cell receptor beta chains were all read from a single sample in a study of cytomegalovirus exposure and HLA in healthy donors. PCR amplification relied on 60 Vbeta primers (plus 13 Jbeta primers). The method was immunoSEQ multiplex PCR; TCRdb's version includes in-frame clones alone and lacks a portion of them. This table holds over 150,000 clones, over 70% found once. Material for sequencing was PBMCs. These receptors were taken from a boy between 2 and 15 years old in good health and CMV-seronegative.

The V gene is TRBV10-3, the J gene TRBJ2-7, with TRBD1 matching over 8 bases. Trimming cost V 3 bases and J 5 bases; bases outside gene matches: 6. Germline assignment: CDR1 ENHRY and CDR2 SYGVKD. This CDR3 spans 14 amino acids. The CDR3 DNA sequence: TGTGCCATCAGTGATTCGGACAGGGACCACGAGCAGTACTTC. Amino acids: CAISDSDRDHEQYF.

The V and J genes are TRBV5-1 and TRBJ1-6; weak D call: TRBD1 (6 bases). CDR1 is SGHRS and CDR2 is YFSETQ in the germline V gene. Trimming shortened V by 4 bases and J by 6 bases, and 17 bases separated the two germline ends. CDR3 length: 16 amino acids. DNA for the CDR3: TGCGCCAGCAGCCGGGTGGAAACAGGGCCTAATTCACCCCTCCACTTT. Protein: CASSRVETGPNSPLHF.

The V gene is TRBV6-6, the J gene TRBJ1-5, with D possibly being TRBD1 (5 bases). V was trimmed by 0 bases and J by 2 bases, leaving 8 bases between them. The CDR3 spans 15 residues. Germline V gene lookup returns CDR1 MNHNY and CDR2 SVGAGI (reference sequence). The CDR3: CASSYSGVRNQPQHF. CDR3 coding DNA: TGTGCCAGCAGTTACTCAGGGGTCCGCAATCAGCCCCAGCATTTT.